Listed below are T cell receptor beta chains from one sample, sequenced in a study of blood T cells in healthy people across ages. A single record per CDR3 protein comes from TCRdb applying MiXCR to the 5' RACE reads. The table records 850,000 to 1,100,000 distinct CDR3 sequences, more than 30% of them present only once. Sequencing used blood. The source of these receptors is a man in his late teens or twenties in good health. The CDR3 runs from the conserved cysteine through the conserved F or W. D genes are given only for firm matches. Clone size is given for some rows only: seen once, a few or many times, or a class if the clone is expanded.

D gene: TRBD2; J gene: TRBJ2-5; clone size: many; V gene: TRBV9; CDR3 protein: CASSVGTSDKETQYF; CDR3 DNA: TGTGCCAGCAGCGTCGGGACTAGCGATAAAGAGACCCAGTACTTC
D gene: -; J gene: TRBJ1-2; clone size: many; V gene: TRBV4-1; CDR3 protein: CASSQNPSAADYGYTF; CDR3 DNA: TGCGCCAGCAGCCAGAACCCCTCTGCAGCCGACTATGGCTACACCTTC
D gene: -; J gene: TRBJ2-1; clone size: few; V gene: TRBV12-3/TRBV12-4; CDR3 protein: CASNSEYQNDEQFF; CDR3 DNA: TGTGCCAGCAATTCAGAGTACCAGAACGATGAGCAGTTCTTC
D gene: -; J gene: TRBJ1-1; clone size: -; V gene: TRBV6-5; CDR3 protein: CASSYAGKGEAFF; CDR3 DNA: TGTGCCAGCAGTTACGCAGGAAAGGGTGAAGCTTTCTTT
D gene: -; J gene: TRBJ2-3; clone size: -; V gene: TRBV2; CDR3 protein: CASSAYGGDADTQYF; CDR3 DNA: TGTGCCAGCAGTGCCTACGGGGGAGACGCCGATACGCAGTATTTT
D gene: TRBD1; J gene: TRBJ1-6; clone size: -; V gene: TRBV4-3; CDR3 protein: CASSQDRDSYSPLHF; CDR3 DNA: TGCGCCAGCAGCCAAGATCGGGACAGCTATTCACCCCTCCACTTT
D gene: -; J gene: TRBJ1-5; clone size: -; V gene: TRBV7-9; CDR3 protein: CATRYPHKSNNQPQHF; CDR3 DNA: TGTGCCACCCGATACCCCCACAAGTCAAACAATCAGCCCCAGCATTTT
D gene: -; J gene: TRBJ2-7; clone size: few; V gene: TRBV6-5; CDR3 protein: CASSYSEGPYEQYF; CDR3 DNA: TGTGCCAGCAGTTACTCGGAGGGGCCCTACGAGCAGTACTTC
D gene: TRBD1; J gene: TRBJ1-1; clone size: -; V gene: TRBV6-5; CDR3 protein: CASSDRARGTESFF; CDR3 DNA: TGTGCCAGCAGTGACAGGGCGCGGGGCACTGAATCTTTCTTT
D gene: -; J gene: TRBJ2-5; clone size: -; V gene: TRBV7-2; CDR3 protein: CASSLVRWETQYF; CDR3 DNA: TGTGCCAGCAGCTTAGTGAGGTGGGAGACCCAGTACTTC
D gene: TRBD1; J gene: TRBJ2-7; clone size: -; V gene: TRBV28; CDR3 protein: CASSLSGTGKIEQYF; CDR3 DNA: TGTGCCAGCAGTCTTTCCGGGACAGGGAAGATCGAGCAGTACTTC
D gene: -; J gene: TRBJ2-6; clone size: -; V gene: TRBV18; CDR3 protein: CASSPHGTGANVLTF; CDR3 DNA: TGTGCCAGCTCACCACATGGTACTGGGGCCAACGTCCTGACTTTC
D gene: -; J gene: TRBJ2-3; clone size: few; V gene: TRBV18; CDR3 protein: CASSPNPPSATDTQYF; CDR3 DNA: TGTGCCAGCTCACCTAACCCTCCCTCGGCCACAGATACGCAGTATTTT
D gene: -; J gene: TRBJ1-1; clone size: few; V gene: TRBV27; CDR3 protein: CASSLLSRHTEAFF; CDR3 DNA: TGTGCCAGCAGTTTATTAAGTCGGCACACTGAAGCTTTCTTT
D gene: -; J gene: TRBJ1-6; clone size: -; V gene: TRBV4-1; CDR3 protein: CASSQDWSRSPLHF; CDR3 DNA: TGCGCCAGCAGCCAAGATTGGAGCCGTTCACCCCTCCACTTT
D gene: TRBD1; J gene: TRBJ2-5; clone size: -; V gene: TRBV7-9; CDR3 protein: CASSLTGGAETQYF; CDR3 DNA: TGTGCCAGCAGCCTTACAGGGGGCGCAGAGACCCAGTACTTC
D gene: -; J gene: TRBJ1-1; clone size: few; V gene: TRBV6-6; CDR3 protein: CASSQRTNAEAFF; CDR3 DNA: TGTGCCAGCAGCCAGAGGACAAACGCTGAAGCTTTCTTT
D gene: -; J gene: TRBJ1-1; clone size: -; V gene: TRBV7-9; CDR3 protein: CASTEVNTEAFF; CDR3 DNA: TGTGCCAGCACGGAGGTGAACACTGAAGCTTTCTTT
D gene: -; J gene: TRBJ1-2; clone size: few; V gene: TRBV20-1; CDR3 protein: CSARDYYGYTF; CDR3 DNA: TGCAGTGCCCGGGACTACTATGGCTACACCTTC
D gene: -; J gene: TRBJ2-1; clone size: -; V gene: TRBV30; CDR3 protein: CAWADRGLHNEQFF; CDR3 DNA: TGTGCCTGGGCCGATCGCGGTTTACACAATGAGCAGTTCTTC
D gene: -; J gene: TRBJ2-1; clone size: -; V gene: TRBV3-1; CDR3 protein: CASSSIGTTYNEQFF; CDR3 DNA: TGTGCCAGCAGTTCCATCGGGACCACCTACAATGAGCAGTTCTTC
D gene: -; J gene: TRBJ1-1; clone size: -; V gene: TRBV20-1; CDR3 protein: CSARGVGTDHTEAFF; CDR3 DNA: TGCAGTGCCAGAGGCGTGGGGACCGATCACACTGAAGCTTTCTTT
D gene: -; J gene: TRBJ2-1; clone size: once; V gene: TRBV4-1; CDR3 protein: CASSQGQGGVDEQFF; CDR3 DNA: TGCGCCAGCAGCCAAGGACAGGGAGGCGTGGATGAGCAGTTCTTC
D gene: -; J gene: TRBJ2-3; clone size: few; V gene: TRBV13; CDR3 protein: CASSPVGASTDTQYF; CDR3 DNA: TGTGCCAGCAGCCCCGTGGGAGCATCCACAGATACGCAGTATTTT
D gene: -; J gene: TRBJ2-2; clone size: many; V gene: TRBV6-5; CDR3 protein: CASSDSHTGELFF; CDR3 DNA: TGTGCCAGCAGTGACTCGCACACCGGGGAGCTGTTTTTT
D gene: -; J gene: TRBJ1-1; clone size: -; V gene: TRBV9; CDR3 protein: CASSTHREMNTEAFF; CDR3 DNA: TGTGCCAGCAGCACCCACAGGGAAATGAACACTGAAGCTTTCTTT
D gene: -; J gene: TRBJ2-6; clone size: -; V gene: TRBV9; CDR3 protein: CASSVAVSGSGANVLTF; CDR3 DNA: TGTGCCAGCAGCGTAGCTGTTTCGGGATCCGGGGCCAACGTCCTGACTTTC
D gene: -; J gene: TRBJ1-1; clone size: few; V gene: TRBV20-1; CDR3 protein: CSATKSFELNTEAFF; CDR3 DNA: TGCAGTGCTACCAAGAGCTTTGAATTGAACACTGAAGCTTTCTTT
D gene: TRBD1; J gene: TRBJ1-2; clone size: many; V gene: TRBV11-2; CDR3 protein: CASSQAGTGSDYGYTF; CDR3 DNA: TGTGCCAGCAGCCAAGCCGGGACAGGGTCCGACTATGGCTACACCTTC
D gene: -; J gene: TRBJ1-6; clone size: -; V gene: TRBV10-3; CDR3 protein: CAISGGPASSLHF; CDR3 DNA: TGTGCCATCAGTGGAGGTCCGGCCTCGTCCCTCCACTTT
D gene: -; J gene: TRBJ1-1; clone size: -; V gene: TRBV6-5; CDR3 protein: CASSYNPDGTNTEAFF; CDR3 DNA: TGTGCCAGCAGTTATAACCCCGACGGCACGAACACTGAAGCTTTCTTT
D gene: -; J gene: TRBJ1-2; clone size: few; V gene: TRBV5-5; CDR3 protein: CASSMGARDTDNYGYTF; CDR3 DNA: TGTGCCAGCAGCATGGGGGCGCGGGACACCGATAACTATGGCTACACCTTC
D gene: -; J gene: TRBJ1-6; clone size: few; V gene: TRBV30; CDR3 protein: CAWSTGRDNSPLHF; CDR3 DNA: TGTGCCTGGAGCACCGGCCGGGATAATTCACCCCTCCACTTT
D gene: -; J gene: TRBJ1-2; clone size: -; V gene: TRBV9; CDR3 protein: CASSVAATNYGYTF; CDR3 DNA: TGTGCCAGCAGCGTAGCTGCCACTAACTATGGCTACACCTTC
D gene: TRBD2; J gene: TRBJ2-3; clone size: -; V gene: TRBV12-3/TRBV12-4; CDR3 protein: CASRISGATDTQYF; CDR3 DNA: TGTGCCAGCAGAATTAGCGGGGCCACAGATACGCAGTATTTT
D gene: TRBD2; J gene: TRBJ2-7; clone size: -; V gene: TRBV20-1; CDR3 protein: CSARADSGNGYEQYF; CDR3 DNA: TGCAGTGCTAGAGCCGATAGCGGGAATGGCTACGAGCAGTACTTC
D gene: -; J gene: TRBJ2-1; clone size: few; V gene: TRBV5-1; CDR3 protein: CASSPRASGNEQFF; CDR3 DNA: TGCGCCAGCAGCCCCCGGGCCTCCGGGAATGAGCAGTTCTTC
D gene: -; J gene: TRBJ2-3; clone size: few; V gene: TRBV19; CDR3 protein: CASRDGQLLTDTQYF; CDR3 DNA: TGTGCCAGCCGAGACGGACAGCTCCTAACAGATACGCAGTATTTT
D gene: -; J gene: TRBJ2-3; clone size: -; V gene: TRBV25-1; CDR3 protein: CASSELDSRTDTQYF; CDR3 DNA: TGTGCCAGCAGTGAATTGGACAGCCGCACAGATACGCAGTATTTT
D gene: TRBD1; J gene: TRBJ2-1; clone size: few; V gene: TRBV9; CDR3 protein: CASSAYQGADEQFF; CDR3 DNA: TGTGCCAGCAGCGCATATCAGGGGGCGGATGAGCAGTTCTTC
D gene: -; J gene: TRBJ2-3; clone size: few; V gene: TRBV14; CDR3 protein: CASSQWGGREADTQYF; CDR3 DNA: TGTGCCAGCAGCCAATGGGGGGGCAGGGAGGCCGATACGCAGTATTTT
D gene: -; J gene: TRBJ2-1; clone size: -; V gene: TRBV3-1; CDR3 protein: CASSQKASVNEQFF; CDR3 DNA: TGTGCCAGCAGCCAGAAGGCCAGCGTCAATGAGCAGTTCTTC
D gene: -; J gene: TRBJ1-1; clone size: -; V gene: TRBV29-1; CDR3 protein: CSLTLQGTLNTEAFF; CDR3 DNA: TGCAGCCTAACGCTACAGGGAACCTTGAACACTGAAGCTTTCTTT
D gene: TRBD1; J gene: TRBJ2-7; clone size: -; V gene: TRBV7-6; CDR3 protein: CASSLAPNQGAQSNEQYF; CDR3 DNA: TGTGCCAGCAGTTTAGCCCCCAATCAGGGGGCTCAAAGCAATGAGCAGTACTTC
D gene: TRBD1; J gene: TRBJ2-3; clone size: many; V gene: TRBV20-1; CDR3 protein: CSALTGGKATDTQYF; CDR3 DNA: TGCAGTGCTTTGACAGGGGGCAAGGCGACAGATACGCAGTATTTT
D gene: TRBD2; J gene: TRBJ2-7; clone size: once; V gene: TRBV3-1; CDR3 protein: CASSQVSRLAGGPTYNEQYF; CDR3 DNA: TGTGCCAGCAGCCAAGTGTCGCGTTTAGCGGGGGGACCTACCTACAATGAGCAGTACTTC
D gene: -; J gene: TRBJ1-4; clone size: -; V gene: TRBV20-1; CDR3 protein: CSARRIANEKLFF; CDR3 DNA: TGCAGTGCTAGAAGGATTGCTAATGAAAAACTGTTTTTT
D gene: -; J gene: TRBJ2-3; clone size: -; V gene: TRBV4-3; CDR3 protein: CASSQVPGRGGTDTQYF; CDR3 DNA: TGCGCCAGCAGCCAAGTTCCGGGCCGAGGGGGCACAGATACGCAGTATTTT
D gene: -; J gene: TRBJ1-2; clone size: few; V gene: TRBV5-1; CDR3 protein: CASSLSVGRTNYGYTF; CDR3 DNA: TGCGCCAGCAGCTTGTCTGTGGGACGGACTAACTATGGCTACACCTTC
D gene: TRBD2; J gene: TRBJ2-5; clone size: few; V gene: TRBV25-1; CDR3 protein: CASSDRLAGAKETQYF; CDR3 DNA: TGTGCCAGCAGTGACCGGCTAGCGGGGGCTAAAGAGACCCAGTACTTC
D gene: TRBD1; J gene: TRBJ2-2; clone size: -; V gene: TRBV7-9; CDR3 protein: CASSPSRDRSLTGELFF; CDR3 DNA: TGTGCCAGCAGCCCGTCCCGGGACAGGAGCCTCACCGGGGAGCTGTTTTTT
D gene: -; J gene: TRBJ2-1; clone size: few; V gene: TRBV2; CDR3 protein: CASSSKNEQFF; CDR3 DNA: TGTGCCAGCAGTTCAAAAAATGAGCAGTTCTTC
D gene: TRBD1; J gene: TRBJ2-1; clone size: few; V gene: TRBV15; CDR3 protein: CATRTKTGQYNEQFF; CDR3 DNA: TGTGCCACCCGAACGAAAACGGGACAGTACAATGAGCAGTTCTTC
D gene: -; J gene: TRBJ2-5; clone size: -; V gene: TRBV7-9; CDR3 protein: CASSSHGTQYF; CDR3 DNA: TGTGCCAGCAGCTCCCACGGGACCCAGTACTTC
D gene: -; J gene: TRBJ1-2; clone size: many; V gene: TRBV4-1; CDR3 protein: CASSQPGQYGYTF; CDR3 DNA: TGCGCCAGCAGCCAACCCGGACAGTATGGCTACACCTTC
D gene: -; J gene: TRBJ2-7; clone size: once; V gene: TRBV4-3; CDR3 protein: CASSQPREFDEQYF; CDR3 DNA: TGCGCCAGCAGCCAGCCCCGGGAGTTTGACGAGCAGTACTTC
D gene: -; J gene: TRBJ2-5; clone size: -; V gene: TRBV4-1; CDR3 protein: CASSQALSGLSETQYF; CDR3 DNA: TGCGCCAGCAGCCAAGCCCTAAGCGGGCTCTCGGAGACCCAGTACTTC
D gene: -; J gene: TRBJ1-2; clone size: -; V gene: TRBV6-6; CDR3 protein: CASTKTDQFDGYTF; CDR3 DNA: TGTGCCAGCACCAAGACCGACCAATTTGATGGCTACACCTTC
D gene: TRBD2; J gene: TRBJ2-7; clone size: -; V gene: TRBV13; CDR3 protein: CASSLSGGGYSYEQYF; CDR3 DNA: TGTGCCAGCAGCTTATCCGGCGGGGGTTACTCCTACGAGCAGTACTTC
D gene: -; J gene: TRBJ2-3; clone size: -; V gene: TRBV29-1; CDR3 protein: CSVATVTGMGDTQYF; CDR3 DNA: TGCAGCGTTGCTACGGTAACAGGGATGGGAGATACGCAGTATTTT